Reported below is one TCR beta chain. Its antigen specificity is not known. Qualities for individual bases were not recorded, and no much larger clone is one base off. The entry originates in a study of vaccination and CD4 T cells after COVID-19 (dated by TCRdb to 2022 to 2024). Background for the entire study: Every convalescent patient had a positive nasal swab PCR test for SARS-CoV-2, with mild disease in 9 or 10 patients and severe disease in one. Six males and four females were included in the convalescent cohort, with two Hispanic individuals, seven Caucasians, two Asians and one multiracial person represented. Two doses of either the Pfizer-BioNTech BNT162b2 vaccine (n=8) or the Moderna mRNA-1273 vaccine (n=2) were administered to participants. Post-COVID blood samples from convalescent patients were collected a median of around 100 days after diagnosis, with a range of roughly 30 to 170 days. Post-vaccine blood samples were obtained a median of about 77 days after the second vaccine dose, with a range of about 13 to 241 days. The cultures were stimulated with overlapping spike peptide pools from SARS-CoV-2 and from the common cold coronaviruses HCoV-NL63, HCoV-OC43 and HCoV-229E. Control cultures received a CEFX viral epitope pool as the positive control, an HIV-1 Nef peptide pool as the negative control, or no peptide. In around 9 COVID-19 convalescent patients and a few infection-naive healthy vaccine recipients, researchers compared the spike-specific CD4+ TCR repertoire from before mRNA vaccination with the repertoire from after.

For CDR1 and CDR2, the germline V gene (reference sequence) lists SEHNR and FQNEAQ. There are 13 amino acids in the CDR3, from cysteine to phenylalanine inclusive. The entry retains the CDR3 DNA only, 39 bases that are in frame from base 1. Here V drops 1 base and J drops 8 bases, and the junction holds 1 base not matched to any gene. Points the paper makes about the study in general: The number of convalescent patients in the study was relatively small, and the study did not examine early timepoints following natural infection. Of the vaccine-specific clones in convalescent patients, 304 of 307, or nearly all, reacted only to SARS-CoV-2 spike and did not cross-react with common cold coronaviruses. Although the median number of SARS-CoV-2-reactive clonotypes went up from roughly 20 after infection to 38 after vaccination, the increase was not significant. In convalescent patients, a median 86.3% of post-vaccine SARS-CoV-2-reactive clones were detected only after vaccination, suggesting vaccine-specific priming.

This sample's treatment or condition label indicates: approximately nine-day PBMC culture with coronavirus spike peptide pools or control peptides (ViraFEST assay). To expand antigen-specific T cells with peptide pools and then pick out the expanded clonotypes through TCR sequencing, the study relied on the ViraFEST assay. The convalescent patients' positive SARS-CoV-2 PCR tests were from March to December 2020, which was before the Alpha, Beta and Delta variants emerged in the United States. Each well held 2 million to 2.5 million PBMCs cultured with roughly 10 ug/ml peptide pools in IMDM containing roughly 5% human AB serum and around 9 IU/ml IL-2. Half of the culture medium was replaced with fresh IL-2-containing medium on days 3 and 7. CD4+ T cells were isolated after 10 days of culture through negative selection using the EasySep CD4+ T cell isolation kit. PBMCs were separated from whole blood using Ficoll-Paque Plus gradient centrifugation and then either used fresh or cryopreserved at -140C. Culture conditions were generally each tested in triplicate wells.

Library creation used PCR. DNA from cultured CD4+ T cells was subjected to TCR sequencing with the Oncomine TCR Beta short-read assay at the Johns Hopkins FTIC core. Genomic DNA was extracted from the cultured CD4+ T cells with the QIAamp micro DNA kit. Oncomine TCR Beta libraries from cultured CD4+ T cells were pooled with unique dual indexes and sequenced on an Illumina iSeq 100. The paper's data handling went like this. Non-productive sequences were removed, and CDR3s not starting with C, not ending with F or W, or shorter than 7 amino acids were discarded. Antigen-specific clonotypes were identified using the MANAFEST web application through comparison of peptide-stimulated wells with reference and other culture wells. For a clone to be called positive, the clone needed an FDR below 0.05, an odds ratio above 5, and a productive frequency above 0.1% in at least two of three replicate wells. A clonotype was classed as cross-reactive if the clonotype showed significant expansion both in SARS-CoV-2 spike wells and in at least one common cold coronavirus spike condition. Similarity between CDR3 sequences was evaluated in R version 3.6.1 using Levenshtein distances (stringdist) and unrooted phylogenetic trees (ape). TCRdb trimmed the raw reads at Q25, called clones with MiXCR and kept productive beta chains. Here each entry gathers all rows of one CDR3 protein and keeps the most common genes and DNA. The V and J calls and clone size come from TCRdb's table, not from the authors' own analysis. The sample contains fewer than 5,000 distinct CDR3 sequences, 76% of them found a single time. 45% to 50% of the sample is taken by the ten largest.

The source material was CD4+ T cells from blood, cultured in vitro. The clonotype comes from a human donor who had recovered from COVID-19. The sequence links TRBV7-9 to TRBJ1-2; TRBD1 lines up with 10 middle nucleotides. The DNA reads TGTGCCAGCAGCTTAGGGGACAGGGGCGGCTACACCTTC. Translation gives CASSLGDRGGYTF.